A selection of T cell receptor beta chains follows, all from one sample in a study of T cells after yellow fever vaccination. A single record per CDR3 protein comes from TCRdb applying MiXCR to the 5' RACE reads. The table lists hundreds of thousands of distinct CDR3 sequences, roughly 8.3% of them singletons. The sample in question was PBMCs, obtained 45 days after the first yellow fever vaccination. Source of these receptors: a man in his late teens or twenties who received the YFV17D yellow fever vaccine. Both conserved end residues are part of each CDR3. The order of the fields is V gene, J gene, clone size, D gene, CDR3 DNA, CDR3 protein. A D gene is named only where the DNA matches it firmly. Some rows have no size entry. The others give once, few or many, or a class for an expanded clone.

>TRBV7-2|TRBJ1-6|many|TRBD1
TGTGCCAGCAGGACTATCCGGGACAGGGGTACACCCCTCCACTTT
CASRTIRDRGTPLHF
>TRBV6-5|TRBJ2-3|few|TRBD2
TGTGCCAGCACTTCGACTAGCGGGTTGGCAGATACGCAGTATTTT
CASTSTSGLADTQYF
>TRBV7-2|TRBJ2-4|NA|NA
TGTGCCAGCAGCCCCCCCCGCCGGCGGGGCAAAAACATTCAGTACTTC
CASSPPRRRGKNIQYF
>TRBV4-2|TRBJ1-1|many|NA
TGTGCCAGCAGCCAAGAATCGGGCAGGATAAGAGCTTTCTTT
CASSQESGRIRAFF
>TRBV9|TRBJ2-1|NA|TRBD2
TGTGCCAGCAGCGTCGCTAGCGGGGGGCTAATTGGTAATGAGCAGTTCTTC
CASSVASGGLIGNEQFF
>TRBV20-1|TRBJ2-7|NA|TRBD1
TGCAGTGCTAGCCGAGACAGGGGATTAACCTACGAGCAGTACTTC
CSASRDRGLTYEQYF
>TRBV6-1|TRBJ1-5|NA|TRBD1
TGTGCCAGCACCAAGCAGGGGGCGAGTCAGCCCCAGCATTTT
CASTKQGASQPQHF
>TRBV15|TRBJ1-3|NA|NA
TGTGCCACCAGCAGAGATGTCAGGAGAGAAAACACCATATATTTT
CATSRDVRRENTIYF
>TRBV4-1|TRBJ1-1|NA|TRBD1
TGCGCCAGCAGCCATTGGACAGGGGAGAGGACTGAAGCTTTCTTT
CASSHWTGERTEAFF
>TRBV6-1|TRBJ2-5|NA|NA
TGTGCCAGCAGGGGTTTGGACGAGGAGACCCAGCACTTC
CASRGLDEETQHF
>TRBV14|TRBJ2-2|NA|TRBD1
TGTGCCAGCAGCCAGGGACAGGGGGCGCCCACCGGGGAGCTGTTTTTT
CASSQGQGAPTGELFF
>TRBV7-2|TRBJ1-2|NA|NA
TGTGCCAGCAGCCCCCACGGGACGGAGCACTATGGCTACACCTTC
CASSPHGTEHYGYTF
>TRBV11-2|TRBJ1-1|NA|NA
TGTGCCAGCAGCTCTCTGGGTGCTGAAGCTTTCTTT
CASSSLGAEAFF
>TRBV5-6|TRBJ1-1|few|TRBD1
TGTGCCAGCAGCCAGATAACCGGGACAGGCATCCCTGAAGCTTTCTTT
CASSQITGTGIPEAFF
>TRBV6-1|TRBJ1-1|NA|NA
TGTGCCAGCAGTGTACCCGGGACCCTAAAGATAATCCCCTTT
CASSVPGTLKIIPF
>TRBV4-1|TRBJ1-1|NA|NA
TGCGCCAGCAGCCATCCTTCAGAGGGGAGGGAAGCTTTCTTT
CASSHPSEGREAFF
>TRBV9|TRBJ1-3|NA|TRBD1
TGTGCCAGCAGCGGTGGACAGGCCTCTGGAAACACCATATATTTT
CASSGGQASGNTIYF
>TRBV2|TRBJ1-5|NA|TRBD1
TGTGCCAGCAGTGGCGGACAGGCAAATCAGCCCCAGCATTTT
CASSGGQANQPQHF
>TRBV6-5|TRBJ1-6|NA|NA
TGTGCCAGCAGTTACTTGGGCAGGGGAAATTCACCCCTCCACTTT
CASSYLGRGNSPLHF
>TRBV28|TRBJ1-4|few|NA
TGTGCCAGCAGTTCGGGAGAGACACGCGAAAAACTGTTTTTT
CASSSGETREKLFF
>TRBV5-1|TRBJ1-6|NA|NA
TGCGCCAGCAGCTTGGGCACGGGCGGCGGTAATTCACCCCTCCACTTT
CASSLGTGGGNSPLHF
>TRBV5-1|TRBJ2-1|NA|NA
TGCGCCAGCAGCTTGTTAGAGGGGGGGACCTACAATGAGCAGTTCTTC
CASSLLEGGTYNEQFF
>TRBV2|TRBJ2-4|few|NA
TGTGCCAGCAGTCGACCCGCCAAAAACATTCAGTACTTC
CASSRPAKNIQYF
>TRBV7-9|TRBJ1-2|few|NA
TGTGCCAGTTTCCCGCTTGGACAACCTTTGGACTATGGCTACACCTTC
CASFPLGQPLDYGYTF
>TRBV12-3/TRBV12-4|TRBJ1-1|few|TRBD1
TGTGCCACCCTGGACAGGGGGACTGAAGCTTTCTTT
CATLDRGTEAFF
>TRBV7-2|TRBJ1-5|many|TRBD1
TGTGCCAGCAGCTTGGGGGGGACAGGGTCCGTCGGTCAGCCCCAGCATTTT
CASSLGGTGSVGQPQHF
>TRBV20-1|TRBJ1-4|many|NA
TGCAGTGCTAGAGCCACTCTCTATGAAAAACTGTTTTTT
CSARATLYEKLFF
>TRBV20-1|TRBJ1-6|few|NA
TGCAGTGCTAGAGATATCGAGGACATAGGGACCAACGGGTCACCCCTCCACTTT
CSARDIEDIGTNGSPLHF
>TRBV7-2|TRBJ2-3|few|TRBD1
TGTGCCAGCAGCCGACAGGGGACGAGCACAGATACGCAGTATTTT
CASSRQGTSTDTQYF
>TRBV11-2|TRBJ2-5|few|TRBD1
TGTGCCAGTACTCGACAGGGAACGGGAGAGACCCAGTACTTC
CASTRQGTGETQYF
>TRBV10-3|TRBJ1-2|few|NA
TGTGCCATCAGTGATGTTAGGGTTCAGAACTATGGCTACACCTTC
CAISDVRVQNYGYTF
>TRBV2|TRBJ2-2|NA|TRBD2
TGTGCCAGCAGCCTTCTAAGGGGCGGGGGGGCGCCCGGGGAGCTGTTTTTT
CASSLLRGGGAPGELFF
>TRBV5-1|TRBJ1-1|NA|NA
TGCGCCAGCAGCTTGTTCCCGGCAGCGCGTAACACTGAAGCTTTCTTT
CASSLFPAARNTEAFF
>TRBV7-2|TRBJ2-1|few|TRBD2
TGTGCCAGCAGCAGATCACGGACTAGCGGGGGTTACAATGAGCAGTTCTTC
CASSRSRTSGGYNEQFF
>TRBV27|TRBJ2-2|NA|TRBD2
TGTGCCAGCAGTTTACGGGGACTAGCGGGAATCGCAGGGGAGCTGTTTTTT
CASSLRGLAGIAGELFF
>TRBV4-3|TRBJ2-2|NA|TRBD1
TGCGCCAGCAGCCAAGACCCCCGGACAGGGGACACCGGGGAGCTGTTTTTT
CASSQDPRTGDTGELFF
>TRBV6-2/TRBV6-3|TRBJ1-6|NA|NA
TGTGCCAGCAGTTACGCCACCGGACTTTCACCCCTCCACTTT
CASSYATGLSPLHF
>TRBV12-3/TRBV12-4|TRBJ2-1|few|NA
TGTGCCAGCAGTTTTAGGCCCAATGAGCAGTTCTTC
CASSFRPNEQFF
>TRBV7-3|TRBJ2-2|NA|NA
TGTGCCAGCAGCCTGATCTCCATGTCCGGGGAGCTGTTTTTT
CASSLISMSGELFF
>TRBV12-3/TRBV12-4|TRBJ1-6|many|NA
TGTGCCAGCAGTTTTTCGAGCGCTTTGAGGAGCTCCTATAATTCACCCCTCCACTTT
CASSFSSALRSSYNSPLHF
>TRBV5-6|TRBJ2-1|NA|NA
TGTGCCAGCAGCGATCCAGGGTTTATTAATGAGCAGTTCTTC
CASSDPGFINEQFF
>TRBV5-1|TRBJ2-6|many|NA
TGCGCCAGCCGCGCGGGGAACTCTGGGGCCAACGTCCTGACTTTC
CASRAGNSGANVLTF
>TRBV29-1|TRBJ2-3|few|NA
TGCAGCGTTGGGGGGGGGCCTGATTCCACAGATACGCAGTATTTT
CSVGGGPDSTDTQYF
>TRBV6-1|TRBJ2-3|NA|TRBD2
TGTGCCAGCAGAGCCCCTAGCGGGGGGGTCACAGATACGCAGTATTTT
CASRAPSGGVTDTQYF
>TRBV28|TRBJ2-3|many|NA
TGTGCCAGCAGTTTTGGAGGGCGGACCACAGATACGCAGTATTTT
CASSFGGRTTDTQYF
>TRBV12-3/TRBV12-4|TRBJ2-7|few|TRBD1
TGTGCCAGCAGCTACGACAGGGGGGCCCCCTACGAGCAGTACTTC
CASSYDRGAPYEQYF
>TRBV20-1|TRBJ1-5|many|TRBD1
TGCAGTGCTCGACAGGGGAATCAGCCCCAGCATTTT
CSARQGNQPQHF
>TRBV5-5|TRBJ2-3|many|NA
TGTGCCAGCAGCTTCGGGACAACCACTAGCACAGATACGCAGTATTTT
CASSFGTTTSTDTQYF
>TRBV5-1|TRBJ1-1|few|NA
TGCGCCAGCAGCTCCAAATACCTCACTGAAGCTTTCTTT
CASSSKYLTEAFF
>TRBV6-5|TRBJ1-3|NA|TRBD1
TGTGCCGCCGGGACAGGGCGAAACACCATATATTTT
CAAGTGRNTIYF
>TRBV7-2|TRBJ1-1|few|NA
TGTGCCAGCAGCTCCCAGGCGGCAGGGAACGCTGAAGCTTTCTTT
CASSSQAAGNAEAFF
>TRBV4-3|TRBJ2-4|few|TRBD2
TGCGCCAGCAGCCAGGGTTTTACTAGCGGGGGGGCCGCCAAAAACATTCAGTACTTC
CASSQGFTSGGAAKNIQYF
>TRBV5-1|TRBJ2-7|NA|TRBD1
TGCGCCAGCAGCGGGACAGGGATCTACGAGCAGTACTTC
CASSGTGIYEQYF
>TRBV24-1|TRBJ1-2|NA|NA
TGTGCCACCAGTGATTGGGGGAACCATGGCTACACCTTC
CATSDWGNHGYTF
>TRBV7-7|TRBJ2-7|NA|TRBD2
TGTGCCAGCAGTTCTGGGACTAGCGGGGGAAACTCCTACGAGCAGTACTTC
CASSSGTSGGNSYEQYF
>TRBV4-3|TRBJ1-2|few|TRBD1
TGCGCCAGCAGCCAATACAGGGGCCCCTTCTATGGCTACACCTTC
CASSQYRGPFYGYTF